These 30 T cell receptor beta chains were all obtained from the same sample, sequenced in a study of blood T cell repertoires in COVID-19. Assay: immunoSEQ multiplex PCR; the TCRdb copy retains only in-frame clones and omits some. The sample has 300,000 to 400,000 clones; around 89% are singletons. The sequenced sample was peripheral blood. The receptors here all came from a woman between 25 and 40 years old with COVID-19, enrolled during active disease.

This chain uses TRBV7-2 with TRBJ2-3, with 8 bases fitting TRBD1. The CDR3 loop spans 16 amino acids. Germline V gene sequence: CDR1 SGHTA, CDR2 FQGNSA. With V trimmed by 5 bases and J by 2 bases, 9 bases remained unmatched. For the CDR3, the DNA is TGTGCCAGCAGCCCATCTCAGGGGGCTTTCACAGATACGCAGTATTTT. It encodes CASSPSQGAFTDTQYF. The full variable domain, completed using reference TRBV7-2 and TRBJ2-3, is GAGVSQSPSNKVTEKGKDVELRCDPISGHTALYWYRQSLGQGLEFLIYFQGNSAPDKSGLPSDRFSAERTGGSVSTLTIQRTQQEDSAVYLCASSPSQGAFTDTQYFGPGTRLTVL.

This chain uses TRBV7-9 with TRBJ2-1; TRBD2 is a possible D gene (5 bases). The germline CDR1 and CDR2 sequences are SEHNR and FQNEAQ (reference sequence). The CDR3 loop spans 15 amino acids. The V gene lost 3 bases and the J gene lost 0 bases, with 9 bases spanning the gap. As DNA, the CDR3 is TGTGCCAGCAGCTTGGGAGCGCCCTCCTACAATGAGCAGTTCTTC. This sequence encodes CASSLGAPSYNEQFF.

J is TRBJ2-1 and V is TRBV10-2, with D perhaps TRBD1 (5 bases). CDR3 length equals 14 residues. Germline CDR1 and CDR2: WSHSY and SAAADI. Trimming left V 7 bases short and J 7 bases short, with 17 bases between. CDR3 loop: CASIRSPSGNEQFF. The CDR3 DNA reads TGCGCCAGCATCAGAAGCCCCTCAGGGAATGAGCAGTTCTTC.

Here the CDR3 reads CASSDRGAGNQPQHF. CDR3 nucleotides: TGTGCCAGCAGCGACAGGGGCGCGGGCAATCAGCCCCAGCATTTT. V is TRBV28 and J is TRBJ1-5, with 8 bases fitting TRBD1. This CDR3 comprises 15 residues. Losses at the gene ends were 6 bases for V and 2 bases for J; bases not matched to a gene: 6. Germline assignment: CDR1 MDHEN and CDR2 SYDVKM.

This clone was seen more than once but under ten times. V is TRBV6-2 or TRBV6-3 and J is TRBJ1-5; the match to TRBD1 covers 8 bases. V lost 2 bases and J lost 7; bases outside the gene matches: 10. Per the germline V gene, CDR1 is MNHEY and CDR2 is SVGEGT. The CDR3 is 16 amino acids. This chain's CDR3 is CASSYAAGGPNQPQHF. The CDR3 DNA reads TGTGCCAGCAGTTACGCCGCAGGGGGCCCGAACCAGCCCCAGCATTTT.

This clone has only one observation. This sequence joins TRBV11-2 and TRBJ2-7; D perhaps matches TRBD2 (5 bases). This CDR3 has 13 residues. Germline V gene lookup returns CDR1 SGHAT and CDR2 FQNNGV. Deletions cut 0 bases from V and 5 bases from J, with 8 bases between. CDR3 loop: CASSLDRGNEQYF. CDR3 DNA: TGTGCCAGCAGCTTAGATCGGGGTAACGAGCAGTACTTC.

In DNA, the CDR3 is TGTGCCAGCAGTTGGACAGGGGACGTAGAGACCCAGTACTTC. Protein sequence: CASSWTGDVETQYF. V usage is TRBV5-5 and J usage is TRBJ2-5; 9 nucleotides line up with TRBD1. The CDR3 has 14 amino acids. Germline CDR1 is SGHKS and CDR2 is YYEKEE (reference sequence). V trimming: 5 bases; J trimming: 4 bases; junction bases outside the gene matches: 6.

The chain employs TRBV7-2 and TRBJ1-2; D remains ambiguous. Trimming took off 1 base at V and 5 bases at J, with 8 bases between the two ends. This CDR3 spans 13 amino acids. Germline CDR1 SGHTA, CDR2 FQGNSA. This CDR3 is CASSLGRRYGYTF. The CDR3 DNA reads TGTGCCAGCAGCTTAGGACGGAGATATGGCTACACCTTC.

The rearrangement links TRBV4-1 to TRBJ2-3, with 12 bases matching TRBD1. The CDR3 covers 17 residues. J gave up 4 bases and V 0 bases, and 5 bases lay outside the gene matches. CDR1 is MGHRA and CDR2 is YSYEKL in the germline V gene. The CDR3 region has the DNA TGCGCCAGCAGCCAAGAGGGACAGGGGGCTGGCGCAGATACGCAGTATTTT. This encodes CASSQEGQGAGADTQYF.

This sequence joins TRBV5-1 and TRBJ1-2, with D possibly being TRBD1 (6 bases). Between the trimmed V and J ends, which lost 0 bases and 7 bases, there was a span of 19 bases. This CDR3 has 16 amino acids. The V gene's germline CDR1 is SGHRS and CDR2 YFSETQ. For the CDR3, the DNA is TGCGCCAGCAGCTTGGCGGGGGGACTCCTCAGGGGTGGCTACACCTTC. It is translated as CASSLAGGLLRGGYTF. Drawing the rest from reference TRBV5-1 and TRBJ1-2, the complete variable domain is KAGVTQTPRYLIKTRGQQVTLSCSPISGHRSVSWYQQTPGQGLQFLFEYFSETQRNKGNFPGRFSGRQFSNSRSEMNVSTLELGDSALYLCASSLAGGLLRGGYTFGSGTRLTVV.

The table lists this clone with a few counts. This chain joins TRBV7-2 and TRBJ2-1, with a tentative D call TRBD1 (6 bases). Germline CDR1 is SGHTA and CDR2 is FQGNSA. The CDR3 runs 16 residues. Trimming stripped 5 bases from V and 6 bases from J, with 20 bases between. For the CDR3, the DNA is TGTGCCAGCAGCGAAAACAGGGATCCCTTGTGCAATGAGCAGTTCTTC. Amino acid sequence: CASSENRDPLCNEQFF.

The chain is built from TRBV7-9 and TRBJ2-7; 7 nucleotides agree with TRBD1. Trimming at V came to 6 bases and at J to 4 bases, leaving 6 bases not matched to a gene. This CDR3 comprises 13 residues. CDR1 and CDR2 from the germline V gene are SEHNR and FQNEAQ (reference sequence). The CDR3 DNA reads as TGTGCCAGCAGAGATGGACAGGAATACGAGCAGTACTTC. It is translated as CASRDGQEYEQYF.

J is TRBJ2-5 and V is TRBV7-2; weak D call: TRBD1 (6 bases). This CDR3 is built from 15 residues. The germline V gene encodes CDR1 SGHTA and CDR2 FQGNSA. Trimming removed 4 bases at V and 4 bases at J, with 16 bases between. In nucleotides, the CDR3 is TGTGCCAGCAGCTCCCAGGGGCAGTATGGAGAGACCCAGTACTTC. It translates to CASSSQGQYGETQYF.

This clone was seen a single time. The rearrangement links TRBV10-3 to TRBJ2-2; TRBD2 might be the D (6 bases). V was trimmed by 11 bases and J by 3 bases, leaving 16 bases between them. This CDR3 comprises 14 residues. Germline loops: CDR1 ENHRY, CDR2 SYGVKD. The CDR3 bases are TGTGCCGCCCGGACGGGCGGGGACACCGGGGAGCTGTTTTTT. This gives the protein CAARTGGDTGELFF.

J is TRBJ2-7 and V is TRBV27; possibly TRBD1 for D (5 bases). V lost 4 bases and J 3 bases, leaving 10 bases between the germline ends. Looked up from germline, CDR1 is MNHEY and CDR2 is SMNVEV (reference sequence). This CDR3 is 13 amino acids long. CDR3 nucleotide sequence: TGTGCCAGCAGTTCCCTCACAGGCTACGAGCAGTACTTC. Protein sequence: CASSSLTGYEQYF.

The chain uses TRBV4-3 and TRBJ2-1; the D is unclear. Looked up from germline, CDR1 is LGHNA and CDR2 is YSLEER. CDR3 length: 15 amino acids. Trimming cost V 4 bases and J 3 bases, with 13 bases left between them. The CDR3 DNA is TGCGCCAGCAGCCCCCTGGTGACTCACTACAATGAGCAGTTCTTC. Protein: CASSPLVTHYNEQFF.

The V and J genes are TRBV19 and TRBJ2-3; 7 positions agree with TRBD1. This CDR3 is 15 amino acids long. V lost 7 bases to trimming and J lost 2 bases; unmatched junction nucleotides: 9. Per germline, CDR1 LNHDA and CDR2 SQIVND (reference sequence). The CDR3 loop is CASMAPGQTTDTQYF. In DNA, the CDR3 is TGTGCCAGTATGGCACCGGGACAGACCACAGATACGCAGTATTTT.

CDR3 sequence: CASSVSGHPNTGELFF. The CDR3 DNA sequence: TGTGCCAGCAGTGTATCAGGACACCCGAACACCGGGGAGCTGTTTTTT. The J gene is TRBJ2-2, the V gene TRBV6-1; weak D call: TRBD1 (5 bases). V gave up 4 bases and J gave up 0 bases, with 12 bases separating them. This CDR3 is 16 amino acids long. Germline V gives CDR1 MNHNS, CDR2 SASEGT.

V usage is TRBV11-2 and J usage is TRBJ2-7, with 8 nucleotides matching TRBD2. CDR1 and CDR2 from the germline V gene are SGHAT and FQNNGV. Germline trimming cut 1 base from V and 5 bases from J; bases unmatched to any gene: 4. This CDR3 region has 14 residues. The CDR3 sequence is CASSLVGGAHEQYF. The CDR3 DNA is TGTGCCAGCAGCTTAGTCGGGGGGGCGCACGAGCAGTACTTC. The full variable domain, rest sourced from reference TRBV11-2 and TRBJ2-7, is EAGVAQSPRYKIIEKRQSVAFWCNPISGHATLYWYQQILGQGPKLLIQFQNNGVVDDSQLPKDRFSAERLKGVDSTLKIQPAKLEDSAVYLCASSLVGGAHEQYFGPGTRLTVT.

The V gene is TRBV11-3, the J gene TRBJ2-1; 10 bases agree with TRBD2. The CDR3 is made up of 16 amino acids. Germline CDR1 SGHNT, CDR2 YENEEA. V lost 6 bases, J lost 6 bases, and 11 bases stayed unmatched. The CDR3 protein is CASSLQTSGQPNEQFF. In nucleotides, the CDR3 is TGTGCCAGCAGTTTGCAGACTAGCGGGCAACCCAATGAGCAGTTCTTC.

This clone was seen once. The genes are TRBV19 and TRBJ2-1, with TRBD1 as a possible D gene (5 bases). Germline assignment: CDR1 LNHDA and CDR2 SQIVND (reference sequence). The CDR3 extends over 14 amino acids. Trimming stripped 3 bases from V and 2 bases from J, with 8 bases between. For the CDR3, the DNA is TGTGCCAGTAGTATGTTCAGGGCCTACAATGAGCAGTTCTTC. Its translation: CASSMFRAYNEQFF.

A single count supports this clone. The rearrangement joins TRBV28 to TRBJ2-5; 8 bases match TRBD2. The CDR3 loop spans 15 amino acids. V shed 2 bases, J shed 6 bases, and the junction held 8 bases outside the gene matches. The germline gives CDR1 MDHEN, CDR2 SYDVKM. CDR3 coding DNA: TGTGCCAGCAGTTTAAGCTCGGGACTAGGGCAGACCCAGTACTTC. This translates into CASSLSSGLGQTQYF.

CDR3 sequence reads: CASSIRDRGNIQYF. The DNA for the CDR3 is TGTGCCAGTAGTATCCGGGACAGGGGAAACATTCAGTACTTC. This rearrangement joins TRBV19 to TRBJ2-4, with 10 bases that match TRBD1. The CDR3 runs to 14 residues. V lost 3 bases to trimming and J lost 6 bases; unmatched junction nucleotides: 2. Germline CDR1 is LNHDA and CDR2 is SQIVND (reference sequence).

The chain is built from TRBV7-9 and TRBJ2-3; D uncertain. V was pared by 2 bases and J by 1 base, with 10 bases between. The V gene's germline CDR1 is SEHNR and CDR2 FQNEAQ (reference sequence). The CDR3 has 15 residues. CDR3 region: CASSLIRSRTDTQYF. CDR3 nucleotide sequence: TGTGCCAGCAGCTTAATCAGGTCTCGCACAGATACGCAGTATTTT. Complete variable domain (other parts from reference TRBV7-9 and TRBJ2-3): DTGVSQNPRHKITKRGQNVTFRCDPISEHNRLYWYRQTLGQGPEFLTYFQNEAQLEKSRLLSDRFSAERPKGSFSTLEIQRTEQGDSAMYLCASSLIRSRTDTQYFGPGTRLTVL.

The CDR3 reads CASSPQGNQETQYF. In DNA form, the CDR3 reads TGTGCCAGTAGCCCACAGGGGAACCAAGAGACCCAGTACTTC. V and J are TRBV19 and TRBJ2-5; 7 nucleotides agree with TRBD1. Per the germline V gene, CDR1 is LNHDA and CDR2 is SQIVND (reference sequence). The V segment lost 6 bases and the J segment 0 bases; nucleotides outside the gene matches: 4. The CDR3 consists of 14 residues.

The V gene is TRBV28, the J gene TRBJ2-7; the D is unclear. Deletions cut 4 bases from V and 3 bases from J, with 22 bases between. Germline loops: CDR1 MDHEN, CDR2 SYDVKM. The CDR3 is made up of 17 amino acids. CDR3 bases: TGTGCCAGCAGTTCTTCCCCCCCCGAATACAGAGACTACGAGCAGTACTTC. Protein: CASSSSPPEYRDYEQYF.

The CDR3 sequence is CATSVGGRADTQYF. The CDR3 DNA follows: TGTGCCACCAGTGTAGGCGGGAGGGCAGATACGCAGTATTTT. The V and J genes are TRBV24-1 and TRBJ2-3, with 9 bases identical to TRBD2. The CDR3 has 14 amino acids. The germline V gene encodes CDR1 KGHDR and CDR2 SFDVKD. J lost 4 bases, V lost 5 bases, and 3 bases had no gene match.

The V call is TRBV28, the J call TRBJ2-3, with 12 nucleotides matching TRBD2. This CDR3 is 19 amino acids long. The ends lost 4 bases at V and 6 bases at J; junction bases unmatched: 17. Germline V gene data show CDR1 as MDHEN and CDR2 as SYDVKM. CDR3 residues: CASSSTSSSGGGYWDTQYF. The CDR3 DNA is TGTGCCAGCAGTTCAACCAGTTCTAGCGGGGGGGGCTATTGGGATACGCAGTATTTT. Using reference TRBV28 and TRBJ2-3 for the parts outside the CDR3, the full variable domain is DVKVTQSSRYLVKRTGEKVFLECVQDMDHENMFWYRQDPGLGLRLIYFSYDVKMKEKGDIPEGYSVSREKKERFSLILESASTNQTSMYLCASSSTSSSGGGYWDTQYFGPGTRLTVL.

This chain uses TRBV7-9 with TRBJ1-5, with TRBD1 matching 7 bases. From germline, CDR1 is SEHNR and CDR2 FQNEAQ (reference sequence). The CDR3 spans 18 residues. Germline trimming cut 5 bases from V and 0 bases from J; bases unmatched to any gene: 13. CDR3 coding DNA: TGTGCCAGCAGCGAGGACCGGGACAGCCTATATAGCAATCAGCCCCAGCATTTT. Translation: CASSEDRDSLYSNQPQHF. Combining the CDR3 with reference TRBV7-9 and TRBJ1-5 gives the whole variable domain DTGVSQNPRHKITKRGQNVTFRCDPISEHNRLYWYRQTLGQGPEFLTYFQNEAQLEKSRLLSDRFSAERPKGSFSTLEIQRTEQGDSAMYLCASSEDRDSLYSNQPQHFGDGTRLSIL.

The chain employs TRBV5-1 and TRBJ2-1, with D possibly being TRBD1 (5 bases). Trimming stripped 0 bases from V and 8 bases from J, with 18 bases between. This CDR3 is 16 amino acids long. CDR1 is SGHRS and CDR2 is YFSETQ in the germline V gene. This CDR3 reads CASSLDDRGDRDEQFF. Written as DNA, the CDR3 is TGCGCCAGCAGCTTGGATGACAGAGGAGATCGGGATGAGCAGTTCTTC.